This entry lists 30 T cell receptor beta chains sequenced from one sample in a study of T cells in women clearing cervical HPV infection. The method was immunoSEQ multiplex PCR; TCRdb's version includes in-frame clones alone and lacks a portion of them. In all, the sample yields some 30,000 clones. The sample consisted of blood buffy coat. Every receptor here comes from a woman aged 18 to 75 with a cervical HPV16 infection that either progressed to CIN3+ or cleared (not recorded which).

Notes on this clone: The sequenced fragment ends 3 residues before the CDR3 boundary, so the rest is inferred from the germline J gene. The V gene is TRBV7-6, the J gene TRBJ2-7, with 7 nucleotides matching TRBD2. The germline CDR1 and CDR2 sequences are SGHVS and FNYEAQ. The CDR3 covers 14 residues. Unmatched junction bases numbered 10, after V lost 5 bases and J lost 6 bases. Here the CDR3 reads CASSEGAGVGEQYF. The sequenced part of the CDR3 DNA is TGTGCCAGCAGCGAAGGTGCGGGAGTGGGCGAG.

A word on this clone: The read is 3 residues too short to cover the CDR3 end, so that end is filled in from the germline J gene. The gene calls are TRBV7-8 and TRBJ2-1; 9 nucleotides agree with TRBD2. The germline gives CDR1 SGHVS, CDR2 FQNEAQ. Germline trimming cut 5 bases from V and 9 bases from J; bases unmatched to any gene: 17. The CDR3 spans 17 residues. The CDR3 sequence: CASSPLVRRGGLGEQFF. CDR3 bases read: TGTGCCAGCAGCCCCTTAGTCAGGCGGGGGGGCCTAGGTGAG.

On this clone itself: The read ends 3 residues shy of where the CDR3 ends; the end is completed using the germline J gene. V and J are TRBV5-6 and TRBJ2-7, with a tentative D call TRBD2 (7 bases). The germline V gene has CDR1 SGHDT and CDR2 YYEEEE. CDR3 length: 13 residues. The V end lost 2 bases, the J end lost 3 bases, and 9 bases lay between the germline ends. The DNA read from the CDR3 is TGTGCCAGCAGCTTCGGGGGGCTCTACGAG. Translating gives CASSFGGLYE. The complete CDR3 sequence is CASSFGGLYEQYF.

A remark on this clone: The CDR3 is cut off 3 residues early in the read; its end comes from the germline J gene. The chain employs TRBV7-9 and TRBJ1-2; TRBD1 matches at 7 bases. CDR1 and CDR2 from the germline V gene are SEHNR and FQNEAQ (reference sequence). This CDR3 is 14 amino acids long. This chain's CDR3 is CASSKGQLPYDYTF. The CDR3 DNA, read in part, is TGTGCCAGCAGCAAGGGACAGCTTCCCTACGAC. Full variable domain (remainder filled in from reference TRBV7-9 and TRBJ1-2): DTGVSQNPRHKITKRGQNVTFRCDPISEHNRLYWYRQTLGQGPEFLTYFQNEAQLEKSRLLSDRFSAERPKGSFSTLEIQRTEQGDSAMYLCASSKGQLPYDYTFGSGTRLTVV.

Concerning this clone: The read terminates 3 residues ahead of where the CDR3 ends, so the germline J gene completes it. The chain recombines TRBV18 with TRBJ1-4, with 7 positions matching TRBD1. Losses at the gene ends were 4 bases for V and 1 base for J; bases not matched to a gene: 12. Germline CDR1 reads KGHSH; CDR2 reads LQKENI. CDR3 length equals 18 residues. Incomplete CDR3 DNA: TGTGCCAGCTCACTCACCTTGACAGGGAAGGTAACTAATGAAAAA. It specifies CASSLTLTGKVTNEK. The entire CDR3 reads CASSLTLTGKVTNEKLFF.

Of note for this clone: Coverage ceases 3 residues before the CDR3 finishes, and the germline J gene fills in the end. The rearrangement joins TRBV20-1 to TRBJ2-3; D is perhaps TRBD2 (6 bases). The germline V gene encodes CDR1 DFQATT and CDR2 SNEGSKA (reference sequence). CDR3 length: 14 residues. The CDR3 here is CSARGGGVKQPQYF. CDR3 bases read: TGCAGTGCTAGAGGAGGAGGGGTTAAGCAGCCG.

Worth noting for this clone: The CDR3 extends 3 residues past the end of the read, so its final part is completed from the germline J gene. The chain has TRBV5-4 and TRBJ1-2, with a weak D call TRBD1 (5 bases). Deletions cut 1 base from V and 6 bases from J, with 10 bases between. The CDR3 extends over 13 amino acids. Germline lookup yields CDR1 SGHNT and CDR2 YYREEE (reference sequence). CDR3 protein: CASSLKGADGYTF. The sequenced part of the CDR3 DNA is TGTGCCAGCAGCTTGAAAGGGGCGGATGGC.

As regards this clone: The read terminates 3 residues ahead of where the CDR3 ends, so the germline J gene completes it. The rearrangement links TRBV10-3 to TRBJ1-1; D uncertain. Germline assignment: CDR1 ENHRY and CDR2 SYGVKD. The CDR3 contains 13 residues. Trimming took 2 bases from V and 2 from J, leaving 6 bases between them. The CDR3 is CAISEGGNTEAFF. The covered CDR3 bases are TGTGCCATCAGTGAGGGCGGCAACACTGAA.

Note on this clone: The read ends 3 residues shy of where the CDR3 ends; the end is completed using the germline J gene. The V and J genes are TRBV28 and TRBJ2-1; the D gene is possibly TRBD1 (5 bases). CDR1 is MDHEN, CDR2 SYDVKM, per germline. CDR3 size: 14 residues. V was clipped by 3 bases and J by 7 bases, with 13 bases between them. CDR3 DNA (partial): TGTGCCAGCAGTTTTAAGGGAAAGGGGAATGAG. This translates into CASSFKGKGNE. The CDR3 in its entirety is CASSFKGKGNEQFF.

On this clone itself: Read coverage stops 3 residues before the CDR3 terminus; the germline J gene supplies the remainder. The rearrangement uses TRBV5-4 and TRBJ2-2; no reliable D call. V lost 1 base and J 3 bases, leaving 4 bases between the germline ends. The CDR3 consists of 13 residues. Germline V gene lookup returns CDR1 SGHNT and CDR2 YYREEE (reference sequence). CDR3 DNA (partial): TGTGCCAGCAGCTTGATAGACACCGGGGAG. This gives the protein CASSLIDTGE. The CDR3 reads in full as CASSLIDTGELFF.

A word on this clone: Coverage ceases 3 residues before the CDR3 finishes, and the germline J gene fills in the end. The rearrangement links TRBV7-9 to TRBJ1-3; a possible D gene is TRBD1 (5 bases). V lost 1 base and J 2 bases, leaving 6 bases between the germline ends. Looked up from germline, CDR1 is SEHNR and CDR2 is FQNEAQ (reference sequence). This CDR3 comprises 14 residues. CDR3 bases read: TGTGCCAGCAGCTTAGTGACAGCTGGAAACACC. It is translated as CASSLVTAGNT. In full, the CDR3 reads CASSLVTAGNTIYF. The full variable domain, with the rest looked up from reference TRBV7-9 and TRBJ1-3, is DTGVSQNPRHKITKRGQNVTFRCDPISEHNRLYWYRQTLGQGPEFLTYFQNEAQLEKSRLLSDRFSAERPKGSFSTLEIQRTEQGDSAMYLCASSLVTAGNTIYFGEGSWLTVV.

Remarks on this clone: The read ends 3 residues shy of where the CDR3 ends; the end is completed using the germline J gene. This sample includes further DNA sequences coding for the same CDR3. V and J are TRBV20-1 and TRBJ2-1, with TRBD2 matching 8 bases. J was trimmed by 4 bases and V by 0 bases; bases with no gene match: 11. CDR1 and CDR2 from the germline V gene are DFQATT and SNEGSKA (reference sequence). The CDR3 runs to 17 residues. CDR3 sequence: CSARDDRGGRLYNEQFF. CDR3 DNA (partial): TGCAGTGCTAGAGACGATCGCGGCGGGAGGTTGTACAATGAG.

In regard to this clone: The read finishes 3 residues shy of the CDR3 end, and the germline J gene is used to complete it. The V and J genes are TRBV9 and TRBJ2-6; 8 positions match TRBD1. CDR1 is SGDLS and CDR2 is YYNGEE in the germline V gene. The CDR3 is 13 residues long. The junction had 2 bases not matched to a gene; V was cut back by 0 bases and J by 12 bases. The CDR3: CASSVDRGSVLTF. The sequenced part of the CDR3 DNA is TGTGCCAGCAGCGTAGACAGGGGGAGCGTC.

A remark on this clone: The read halts 3 residues ahead of the CDR3 end, with the missing end drawn from the germline J gene. The chain is built from TRBV7-9 and TRBJ1-2; 9 positions agree with TRBD1. Looked up from germline, CDR1 is SEHNR and CDR2 is FQNEAQ (reference sequence). The CDR3 has 15 amino acids. The DNA read from the CDR3 is TGTGCCAGCAGCTGGGGACAGGGTGGATCAGATACC. Translation gives CASSWGQGGSDT. The whole CDR3 sequence is CASSWGQGGSDTYTF.

Regarding this clone: The sequenced fragment ends 3 residues before the CDR3 boundary, so the rest is inferred from the germline J gene. This chain links TRBV2 with TRBJ1-1; TRBD1 matches at 10 bases. This CDR3 region has 16 residues. The germline CDR1 and CDR2 sequences are SNHLY and FYNNEI. J gave up 5 bases and V 6 bases, and 12 bases lay outside the gene matches. The CDR3 DNA, read in part, is TGTGCCAGCAGCCATTCCCGGGGACAGGGGTGGACTGAA. Encoded protein: CASSHSRGQGWTE. The full CDR3 sequence reads CASSHSRGQGWTEAFF.

Incomplete CDR3 DNA: TGTGCCAGCAGCTCGTGGCGGGGGATTTACAATGAG. Its protein product is CASSSWRGIYNE. The whole CDR3 is CASSSWRGIYNEQFF. The chain uses TRBV5-5 and TRBJ2-1; 7 bases are a match to TRBD2. The observed sequence ends 3 residues before the CDR3 terminus, with the missing tail filled in from the germline J gene. After removal of 3 bases from V and 4 bases from J, the junction contained 7 bases not matched to a gene. Germline CDR1 is SGHKS and CDR2 is YYEKEE (reference sequence). This CDR3 is 15 amino acids long.

As to this clone: The read finishes 3 residues shy of the CDR3 end, and the germline J gene is used to complete it. The rearrangement joins TRBV27 to TRBJ2-7, with D unresolved. CDR3 length: 15 amino acids. Trimming shortened V by 3 bases and J by 4 bases, and 16 bases separated the two germline ends. Germline values: CDR1 MNHEY, CDR2 SMNVEV (reference sequence). The sequenced CDR3 bases are TGTGCCAGCAGTTTCTCTTCACCGACTGATTACGAG. Its protein is CASSFSSPTDYE. The whole CDR3 reads CASSFSSPTDYEQYF.

Points on this clone: From the germline J gene comes the end of the CDR3, since the read stops 3 residues before it. The chain uses TRBV20-1 and TRBJ2-5, with D perhaps TRBD1 (6 bases). Looked up from germline, CDR1 is DFQATT and CDR2 is SNEGSKA (reference sequence). The CDR3 sequence is 15 residues long. The ends were cut back, 4 bases at V and 4 bases at J, with 19 bases in the middle. The CDR3 region is CSAKGVAAVIETQYF. The part of the CDR3 DNA that was read is TGCAGTGCTAAGGGGGTGGCCGCGGTGATAGAGACC.

Points on this clone: The read ends 3 residues before the CDR3 terminus; that terminus is restored from the germline J gene. The V gene is TRBV19, the J gene TRBJ1-5; maybe TRBD1 (6 bases). CDR1 and CDR2 (germline): LNHDA, SQIVND (reference sequence). This CDR3 has 13 residues. V lost 7 bases and J 9 bases, leaving 16 bases between the germline ends. The covered CDR3 bases are TGTGCCAGTACCCCGGACAGCTGGCTGCCC. Amino acids: CASTPDSWLP. The entire CDR3 protein is CASTPDSWLPQHF. Together with reference TRBV19 and TRBJ1-5, the CDR3 gives the full variable domain: DGGITQSPKYLFRKEGQNVTLSCEQNLNHDAMYWYRQDPGQGLRLIYYSQIVNDFQKGDIAEGYSVSREKKESFPLTVTSAQKNPTAFYLCASTPDSWLPQHFGDGTRLSIL.

Of note for this clone: The CDR3 end is not reached by the read, which stops 3 residues before it; the germline J gene fills it in. V gene TRBV20-1 combines with J gene TRBJ1-1; the D gene is possibly TRBD1 (5 bases). Trimming removed 6 bases from V and 1 base from J, with 12 bases in between. Germline CDR1 and CDR2: DFQATT and SNEGSKA (reference sequence). This CDR3 contains 13 residues. CDR3 in amino acids: CSASLDKNTEAFF. The sequenced CDR3 bases are TGCAGTGCAAGCCTGGACAAGAACACTGAA.

A remark on this clone: The read ends 3 residues before the CDR3 terminus; that terminus is restored from the germline J gene. This sequence joins TRBV20-1 and TRBJ2-6; 9 bases line up with TRBD1. This CDR3 contains 14 residues. Germline V CDR1 and CDR2: DFQATT, SNEGSKA (reference sequence). After removal of 5 bases from V and 4 bases from J, the junction contained 3 bases not matched to a gene. CDR3 amino acids: CSASQGAGANVLTF. The CDR3 DNA, read in part, is TGCAGTGCTTCACAGGGGGCCGGGGCCAACGTC.

In regard to this clone: Sequencing ends 3 residues short of the CDR3 end; the germline J gene provides the rest. The chain is built from TRBV5-1 and TRBJ1-6; 8 nucleotides match TRBD1. The CDR3 runs 15 residues. The J segment lost 8 bases and the V segment lost 3 bases, leaving 7 bases of the junction unmatched. Germline-derived CDR1 and CDR2 are SGHRS and YFSETQ. CDR3 region: CASSSGQGSDSPLHF. The covered CDR3 bases are TGCGCCAGCAGCTCCGGACAGGGTTCGGATTCACCC.

Remarks on this clone: Read coverage stops 3 residues before the CDR3 terminus; the germline J gene supplies the remainder. J is TRBJ2-7 and V is TRBV5-4, with 8 bases lining up with TRBD1. Per germline, CDR1 SGHNT and CDR2 YYREEE (reference sequence). V trimming: 4 bases; J trimming: 5 bases; junction bases outside the gene matches: 8. The CDR3 sequence is 14 residues long. The DNA read from the CDR3 is TGTGCCAGCAGCGATCGGACAGGGTCGCACGAG. Amino acids: CASSDRTGSHE. The full-length CDR3 reads as CASSDRTGSHEQYF.

Points on this clone: The read terminates 3 residues before the CDR3 end, so the remaining end is supplied by the germline J gene. The rearrangement links TRBV5-6 to TRBJ2-1, with 8 bases that match TRBD2. This CDR3 spans 14 amino acids. Germline trimming cut 6 bases from V and 5 bases from J; bases unmatched to any gene: 7. The germline gives CDR1 SGHDT, CDR2 YYEEEE. The part of the CDR3 DNA that was read is TGTGCCAGCACCTTTGGGACTAGACACAATGAG. Translated: CASTFGTRHNE. The full CDR3 sequence reads CASTFGTRHNEQFF.

The CDR3 is CASSESGGGNYGYTF. CDR3 DNA (partial): TGCGCCAGCAGTGAGTCGGGAGGGGGTAACTATGGC. The V call is TRBV10-2, the J call TRBJ1-2; D perhaps matches TRBD1 (6 bases). From the germline J gene comes the end of the CDR3, since the read stops 3 residues before it. V shed 0 bases and J shed 1 base, with 9 bases lying between them. Germline CDR1 and CDR2: WSHSY and SAAADI. The CDR3 is 15 amino acids.

A remark on this clone: The CDR3 end is not reached by the read, which stops 3 residues before it; the germline J gene fills it in. The chain recombines TRBV19 with TRBJ1-6, with D tentatively TRBD1 (5 bases). Germline V gene lookup returns CDR1 LNHDA and CDR2 SQIVND (reference sequence). The length of the CDR3 is 18 residues. Trimming took 3 bases from V and 7 from J, leaving 22 bases between them. The chain's CDR3 is CASSIFPATGLTNSPLHF. The covered CDR3 bases are TGTGCCAGTAGTATCTTCCCAGCTACGGGACTGACGAATTCACCC.

About this clone itself: The missing CDR3 end, 3 residues past where the read stops, is filled in from the germline J gene. J is TRBJ1-1 and V is TRBV30; D possibly corresponds to TRBD1 (6 bases). Germline lookup yields CDR1 GTSNPN and CDR2 SVGIG (reference sequence). Trimming shortened V by 4 bases and J by 0 bases, and 12 bases separated the two germline ends. This CDR3 comprises 14 residues. CDR3 sequence: CAWTRTVMNTEAFF. The sequenced CDR3 bases are TGTGCCTGGACCAGGACAGTTATGAACACTGAA.

For this clone: The CDR3 end lies 3 residues beyond the end of the read and is filled in from the germline J gene. The rearrangement uses TRBV6-1 and TRBJ1-3; maybe TRBD1 (5 bases). This CDR3 region has 16 residues. V was trimmed by 2 bases and J by 4 bases, leaving 15 bases between them. Germline-derived CDR1 and CDR2 are MNHNS and SASEGT. CDR3 sequence reads: CASSELRGKEGNTIYF. The sequenced CDR3 bases are TGTGCCAGCAGTGAACTACGGGGGAAGGAGGGAAACACC.

A remark on this clone: The read ends 3 residues before the CDR3 terminus; that terminus is restored from the germline J gene. The V gene is TRBV20-1, the J gene TRBJ1-1; D ambiguous. Per germline, CDR1 DFQATT and CDR2 SNEGSKA (reference sequence). This CDR3 contains 13 residues. V shed 1 base and J shed 0 bases, with 6 bases lying between them. The CDR3 loop reads CSARGAMNTEAFF. The sequenced part of the CDR3 DNA is TGCAGTGCTAGAGGGGCCATGAACACTGAA.

Note on this clone: Read sequence stops 3 residues before the CDR3 end, and the germline J gene provides the missing end. The chain carries TRBV28 and TRBJ2-3, with TRBD2 matching over 11 bases. V was clipped by 6 bases and J by 3 bases; unmatched bases: 8. The CDR3 loop spans 16 amino acids. Germline values: CDR1 MDHEN, CDR2 SYDVKM. CDR3: CASSISTSGGTDTQYF. The covered CDR3 bases are TGTGCCAGCAGCATTTCAACTAGCGGGGGTACAGATACG.